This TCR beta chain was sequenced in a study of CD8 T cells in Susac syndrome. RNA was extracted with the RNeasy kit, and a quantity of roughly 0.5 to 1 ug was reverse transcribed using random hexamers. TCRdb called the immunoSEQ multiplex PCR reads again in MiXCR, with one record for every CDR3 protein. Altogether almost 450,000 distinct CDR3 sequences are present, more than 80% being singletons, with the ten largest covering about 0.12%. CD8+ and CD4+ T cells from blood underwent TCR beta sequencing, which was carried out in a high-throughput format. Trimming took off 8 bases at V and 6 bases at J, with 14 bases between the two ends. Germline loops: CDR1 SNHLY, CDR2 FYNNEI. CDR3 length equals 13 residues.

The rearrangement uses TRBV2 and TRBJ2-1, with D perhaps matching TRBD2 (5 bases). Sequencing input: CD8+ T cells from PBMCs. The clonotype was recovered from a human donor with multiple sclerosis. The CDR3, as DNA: TGTGCCAGCCGGGCCCCTCGGGGCAATGAGCAGTTCTTC. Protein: CASRAPRGNEQFF.